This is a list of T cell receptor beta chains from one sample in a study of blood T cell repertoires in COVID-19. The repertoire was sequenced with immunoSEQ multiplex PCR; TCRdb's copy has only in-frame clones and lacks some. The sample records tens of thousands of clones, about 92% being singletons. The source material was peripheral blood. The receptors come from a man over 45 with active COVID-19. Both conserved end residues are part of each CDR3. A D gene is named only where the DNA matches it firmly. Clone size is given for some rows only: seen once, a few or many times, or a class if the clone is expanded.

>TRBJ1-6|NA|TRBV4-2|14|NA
TGTGCCAGCAGCCAAGAGCGGGTGAGGGCACCCCTCCACTTT
CASSQERVRAPLHF
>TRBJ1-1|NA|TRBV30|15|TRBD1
TGTGCCTGGAGTACCGAGACAGGGGCGCCTACTGAAGCTTTCTTT
CAWSTETGAPTEAFF
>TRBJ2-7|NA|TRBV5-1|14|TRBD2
TGCGCCAGCAGCTTGGCCTCTAGCGGAAGGGAGCAGTACTTC
CASSLASSGREQYF
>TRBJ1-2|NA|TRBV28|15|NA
TGTGCCAGCAGCCCCCTTTTAAGAGTTAACTATGGCTACACCTTC
CASSPLLRVNYGYTF
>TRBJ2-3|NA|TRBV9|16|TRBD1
TGTGCCAGCAGCGTGTCTGCTGACAGGGGCACAGATACGCAGTATTTT
CASSVSADRGTDTQYF
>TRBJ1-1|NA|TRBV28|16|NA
TGTGCCAGCAGTTTCACATCGACAGAGATGAACACTGAAGCTTTCTTT
CASSFTSTEMNTEAFF
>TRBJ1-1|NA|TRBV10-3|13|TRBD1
TGTGCCATCAGTGAGAGGGGACAGGACGAAGCTTTCTTT
CAISERGQDEAFF
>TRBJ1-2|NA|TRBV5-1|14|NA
TGCGCCAGCAGCGACTCACAAGGGGACTATGGCTACACCTTC
CASSDSQGDYGYTF
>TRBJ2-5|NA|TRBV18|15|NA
TGTGCCAGCTCACCACCCAGCCTGCGGAAAGAGACCCAGTACTTC
CASSPPSLRKETQYF
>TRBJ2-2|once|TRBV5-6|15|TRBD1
TGTGCCAGCAGCTTGACAGGGGTGTTCACCGGGGAGCTGTTTTTT
CASSLTGVFTGELFF
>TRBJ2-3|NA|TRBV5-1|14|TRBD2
TGCGCCAGCAGCTTGGAAGCTAGCGGGGGCCGTGAGTATTTT
CASSLEASGGREYF
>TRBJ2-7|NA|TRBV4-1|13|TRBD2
TGCGCCAGCAGCCAGCGGGGGTCCTACGAGCAGTACTTC
CASSQRGSYEQYF
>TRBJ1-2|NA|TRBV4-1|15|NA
TGCGCCAGCAGCCAAGGAGCACAGACCTTATATGGCTACACCTTC
CASSQGAQTLYGYTF
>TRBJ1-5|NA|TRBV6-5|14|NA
TGTGCCAGCAATCAGGGTTTCAGCAATCAGCCCCAGCATTTT
CASNQGFSNQPQHF
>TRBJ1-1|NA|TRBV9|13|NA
TGTGCCAGCGGCGTCACCCTAAACACTGAAGCTTTCTTT
CASGVTLNTEAFF